This T cell receptor beta chain was documented in a study of glioma-infiltrating T cells after dendritic cell vaccination (TCRdb year 2016). With respect to the entire study: The cohort included 15 or so glioblastoma patients drawn from Phase I and II dendritic cell vaccination trials, of whom 9 were newly diagnosed and 6 had recurrent disease. Survival after dendritic cell vaccination was correlated with TCR sequencing metrics, including TIL content and tumor-blood repertoire overlap. Each patient got three intradermal injections of the dendritic cell vaccine, spaced at biweekly intervals, in the arm below the axilla. Between about 2002 and 2012, patients were given autologous tumor lysate-pulsed dendritic cell vaccination. To make the vaccine, monocyte-derived dendritic cells were cultured for 7 to 8 days with IL-4 and GM-CSF and then pulsed overnight with autologous tumor lysate. Tumor-infiltrating lymphocyte content was quantified and tumor and blood repertoires were compared in dendritic cell-vaccinated glioblastoma patients by deep sequencing of TCR beta CDR3 regions.

Results the study describes overall, beyond this receptor: Longer time to progression and overall survival after dendritic cell vaccination were predicted by higher estimated pretreatment TIL content. The three-group TCR overlap response model was characterized as speculative, and prospective validation of the model was stated to be required. The cohort was small and heterogeneous, with few patients having full blood and tumor sets and even fewer initial-recurrent tumor pairs. No direct relationship between TCR clonality and survival was found, suggesting a diverse polyclonal response may matter.

Note on this clone: It has no known antigen specificity. Base qualities were left out, and no much larger clone turns up one base away.

Selection of patients required sufficient residual fresh-frozen tumor tissue and over two years of available survival data. An isocitrate dehydrogenase mutation was not carried by any of the glioblastoma patients, although molecular status was otherwise variable. PBMC collection took place before vaccination, two weeks after the third vaccination, and at tumor progression if progression occurred. Genomic DNA was extracted with the Qiagen DNeasy Blood extraction Kit. TCRB CDR3 regions were amplified from approximately 2 ug genomic DNA, or all available DNA if less, using the immunoSEQ assay. Multiplex PCR used 60 forward primers for TCR V beta segments and 13 reverse primers for J beta segments. To estimate reads per starting template, synthetic control templates were spiked into each sample at limiting dilution. The Illumina HiSeq System generated sequencing reads of 87 bp. Processing in the source paper ran as follows. To remove PCR and sequencing errors, closely related sequences were merged with a nearest neighbor algorithm. TCR overlap was defined as the percentage of unique tumor TCR beta sequences that were also present in the same patient's peripheral blood. This immuneACCESS table, as held by TCRdb, lists in-frame sequences with V and J called but not all clones. Of the missing ones, under half trace to an unresolved V gene in checked studies; the others have no known cause. D and trimming were read from the DNA, whereas the V and J calls and clone size are those reported in that table. Counted in this sample were over 90,000 clones; about four fifths of them appeared once. Over 9.5% of the sample goes to the ten largest clones.

CDR3 length: 15 amino acids, cysteine to phenylalanine. Left in the record is the CDR3 DNA by itself, 45 bases read in frame from the first base. The germline V end is reduced by 3 bases and the J end by 8 bases; junction bases left unmatched: 8. For CDR1 and CDR2, the germline V gene lists MNHEY and SVGAGI. This TCR was sampled from a human donor with glioblastoma. Material: blood, obtained before dendritic cell vaccination. The rearrangement joined TRBV6-5 to TRBJ2-1, with 9 bases matching TRBD2. The nucleotides read TGTGCCAGCAGTTATAGTCTAGCGGGGTTGCATGAGCAGTTCTTC. Its translation is CASSYSLAGLHEQFF.